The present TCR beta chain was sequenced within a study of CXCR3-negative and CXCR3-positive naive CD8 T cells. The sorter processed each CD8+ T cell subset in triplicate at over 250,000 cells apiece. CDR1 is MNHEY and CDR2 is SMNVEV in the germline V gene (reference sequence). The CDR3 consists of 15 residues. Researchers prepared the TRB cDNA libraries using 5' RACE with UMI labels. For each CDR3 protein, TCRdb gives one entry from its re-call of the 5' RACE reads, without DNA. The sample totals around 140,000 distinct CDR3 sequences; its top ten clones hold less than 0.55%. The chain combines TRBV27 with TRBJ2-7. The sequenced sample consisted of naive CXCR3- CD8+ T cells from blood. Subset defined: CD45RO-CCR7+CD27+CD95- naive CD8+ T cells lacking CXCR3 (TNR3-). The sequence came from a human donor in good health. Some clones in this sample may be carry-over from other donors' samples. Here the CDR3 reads CASWNRTVSSYEQYF.